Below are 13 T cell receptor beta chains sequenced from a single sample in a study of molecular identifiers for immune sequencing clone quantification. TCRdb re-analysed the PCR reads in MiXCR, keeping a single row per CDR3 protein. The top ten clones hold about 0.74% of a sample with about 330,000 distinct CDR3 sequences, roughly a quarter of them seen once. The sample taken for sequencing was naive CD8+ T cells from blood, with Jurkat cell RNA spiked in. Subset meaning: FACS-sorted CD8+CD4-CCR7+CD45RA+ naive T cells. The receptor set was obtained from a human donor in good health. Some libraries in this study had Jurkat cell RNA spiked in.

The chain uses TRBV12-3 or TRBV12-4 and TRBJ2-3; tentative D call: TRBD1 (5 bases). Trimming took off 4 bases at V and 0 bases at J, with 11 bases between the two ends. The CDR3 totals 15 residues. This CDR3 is CASSSDRTSTDTQYF. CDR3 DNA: TGTGCCAGCAGTTCCGACAGAACTAGCACAGATACGCAGTATTTT.

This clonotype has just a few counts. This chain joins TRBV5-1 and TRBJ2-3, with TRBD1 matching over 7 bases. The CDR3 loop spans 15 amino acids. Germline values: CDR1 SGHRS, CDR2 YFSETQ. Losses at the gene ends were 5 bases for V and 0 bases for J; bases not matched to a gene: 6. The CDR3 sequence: CASRTRGSSTDTQYF. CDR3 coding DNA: TGCGCCAGCAGGACCAGGGGGTCTAGCACAGATACGCAGTATTTT.

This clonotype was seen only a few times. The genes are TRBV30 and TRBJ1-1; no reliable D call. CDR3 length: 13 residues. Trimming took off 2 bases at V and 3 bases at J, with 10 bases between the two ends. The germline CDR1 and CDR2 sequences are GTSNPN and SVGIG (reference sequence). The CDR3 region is CAWSPLWDTEAFF. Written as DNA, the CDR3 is TGTGCCTGGAGTCCGCTTTGGGACACTGAAGCTTTCTTT.

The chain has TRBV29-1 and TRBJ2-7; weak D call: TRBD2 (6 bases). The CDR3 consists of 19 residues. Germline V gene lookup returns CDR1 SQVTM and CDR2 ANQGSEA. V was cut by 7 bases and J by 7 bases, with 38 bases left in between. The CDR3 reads CSGSGGRDSFSFVGDEQYF. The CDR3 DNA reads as TGCAGCGGCTCAGGAGGCCGGGACTCCTTTTCTTTCGTGGGGGATGAGCAGTACTTC.

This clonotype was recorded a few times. CDR3 DNA: TGTGCCAGCAGCCGTAAAGAAGATACGCAGTATTTT. Translation gives CASSRKEDTQYF. V is TRBV7-6 and J is TRBJ2-3; no clear D. CDR1 and CDR2 from the germline V gene are SGHVS and FNYEAQ. Trimming took off 5 bases at V and 5 bases at J, with 8 bases between the two ends. The CDR3 runs to 12 residues. Looking up the rest from reference TRBV7-6 and TRBJ2-3 gives the full variable domain: GAGVSQSPRYKVTKRGQDVALRCDPISGHVSLYWYRQALGQGPEFLTYFNYEAQQDKSGLPNDRFSAERPEGSISTLTIQRTEQRDSAMYRCASSRKEDTQYFGPGTRLTVL.

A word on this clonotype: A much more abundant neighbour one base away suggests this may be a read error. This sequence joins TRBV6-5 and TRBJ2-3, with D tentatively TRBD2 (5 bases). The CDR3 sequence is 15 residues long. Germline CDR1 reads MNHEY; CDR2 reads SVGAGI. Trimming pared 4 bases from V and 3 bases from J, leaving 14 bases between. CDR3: CASSSTRTHTDTQYF. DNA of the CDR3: TGTGCCAGCAGTTCGACAAGGACTCATACAGATACGCAGTATTTT.

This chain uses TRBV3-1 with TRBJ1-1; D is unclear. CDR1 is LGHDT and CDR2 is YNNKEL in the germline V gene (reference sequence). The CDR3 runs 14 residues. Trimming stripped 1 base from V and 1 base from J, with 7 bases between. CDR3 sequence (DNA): TGTGCCAGCAGCCAAGTCCTCGAGAACACTGAAGCTTTCTTT. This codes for CASSQVLENTEAFF. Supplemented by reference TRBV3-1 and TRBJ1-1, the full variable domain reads DTAVSQTPKYLVTQMGNDKSIKCEQNLGHDTMYWYKQDSKKFLKIMFSYNNKELIINETVPNRFSPKSPDKAHLNLHINSLELGDSAVYFCASSQVLENTEAFFGQGTRLTVV.

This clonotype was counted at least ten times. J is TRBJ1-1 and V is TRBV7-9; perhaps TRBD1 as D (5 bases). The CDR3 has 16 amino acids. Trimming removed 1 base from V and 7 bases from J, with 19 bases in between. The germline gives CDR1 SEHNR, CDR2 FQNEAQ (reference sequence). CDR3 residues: CASSLEGWAGTDEAFF. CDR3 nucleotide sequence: TGTGCCAGCAGCTTAGAAGGTTGGGCAGGGACCGATGAAGCTTTCTTT.

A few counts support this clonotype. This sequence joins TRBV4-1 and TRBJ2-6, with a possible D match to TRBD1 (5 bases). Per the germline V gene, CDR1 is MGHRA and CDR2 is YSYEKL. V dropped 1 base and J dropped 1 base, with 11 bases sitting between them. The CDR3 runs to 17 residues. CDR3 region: CASSQVATGSGANVLTF. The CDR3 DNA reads TGCGCCAGCAGCCAAGTAGCAACAGGTTCTGGGGCCAACGTCCTGACTTTC.

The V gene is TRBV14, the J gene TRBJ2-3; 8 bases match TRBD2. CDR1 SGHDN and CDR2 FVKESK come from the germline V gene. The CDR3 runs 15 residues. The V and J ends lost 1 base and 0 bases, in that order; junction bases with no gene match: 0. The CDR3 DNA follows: TGTGCCAGCAGCCAAGTAGCGGGAAGCACAGATACGCAGTATTTT. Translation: CASSQVAGSTDTQYF.

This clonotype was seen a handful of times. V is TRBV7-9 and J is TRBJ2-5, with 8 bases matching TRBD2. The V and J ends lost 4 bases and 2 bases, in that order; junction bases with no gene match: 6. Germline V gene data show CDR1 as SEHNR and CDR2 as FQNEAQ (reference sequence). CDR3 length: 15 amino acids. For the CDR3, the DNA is TGTGCCAGCAGCTCCTGGTTAGCGGGGCAAGAGACCCAGTACTTC. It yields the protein CASSSWLAGQETQYF.

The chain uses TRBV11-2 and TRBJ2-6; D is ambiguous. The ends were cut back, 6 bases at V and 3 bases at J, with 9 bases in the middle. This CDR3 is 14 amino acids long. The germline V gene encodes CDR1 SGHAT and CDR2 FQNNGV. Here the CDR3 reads CASSLAGGANVLTF. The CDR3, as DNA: TGTGCCAGCAGTCTTGCCGGTGGGGCCAACGTCCTGACTTTC.

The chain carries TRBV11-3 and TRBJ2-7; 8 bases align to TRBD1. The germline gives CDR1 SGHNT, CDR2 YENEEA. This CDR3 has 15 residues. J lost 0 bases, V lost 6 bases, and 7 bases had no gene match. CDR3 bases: TGTGCCAGCAGTCGTCGGACAGGGCCCTCCTACGAGCAGTACTTC. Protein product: CASSRRTGPSYEQYF.